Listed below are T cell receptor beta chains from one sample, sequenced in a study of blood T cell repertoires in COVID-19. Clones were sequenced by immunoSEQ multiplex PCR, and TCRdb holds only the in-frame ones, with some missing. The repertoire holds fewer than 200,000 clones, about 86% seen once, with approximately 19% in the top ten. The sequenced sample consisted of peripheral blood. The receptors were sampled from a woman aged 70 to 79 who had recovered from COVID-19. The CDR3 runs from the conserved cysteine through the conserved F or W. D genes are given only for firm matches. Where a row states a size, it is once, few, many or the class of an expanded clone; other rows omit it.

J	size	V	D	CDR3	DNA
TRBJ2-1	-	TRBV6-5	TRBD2	CASGLAGPYNEQFF	TGTGCCAGCGGACTAGCGGGACCATACAATGAGCAGTTCTTC
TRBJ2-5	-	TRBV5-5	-	CASTPQGGGETQYF	TGTGCCAGCACCCCGCAGGGGGGTGGGGAGACCCAGTACTTC
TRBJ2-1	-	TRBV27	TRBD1	CASSFQGATIEQFF	TGTGCCAGCAGTTTTCAGGGGGCGACGATTGAGCAGTTCTTC
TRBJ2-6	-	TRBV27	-	CASSSSSGANVLTF	TGTGCCAGCAGTTCCTCCTCTGGGGCCAACGTCCTGACTTTC
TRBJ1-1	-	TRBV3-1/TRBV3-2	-	CASSQRFIRPEAFF	TGTGCCAGCAGCCAGAGGTTCATCCGCCCGGAAGCTTTCTTT
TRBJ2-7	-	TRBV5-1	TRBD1	CASSPRDRPYERYF	TGCGCCAGCAGCCCCCGGGACAGACCCTACGAGCGGTACTTC
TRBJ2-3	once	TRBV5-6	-	CASSLGGHPTDTQYF	TGTGCCAGCAGCTTGGGGGGGCACCCGACAGATACGCAGTATTTT
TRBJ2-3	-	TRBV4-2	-	CASSQGAQGTDTQYF	TGTGCCAGCAGCCAAGGGGCCCAGGGCACAGATACGCAGTATTTT
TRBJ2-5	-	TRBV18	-	CASSRAKGGETQYF	TGTGCCAGCTCACGGGCCAAAGGGGGAGAGACCCAGTACTTC
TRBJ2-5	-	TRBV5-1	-	CASSLEGTREETQYF	TGCGCCAGCAGCTTGGAGGGCACAAGGGAGGAGACCCAGTACTTC
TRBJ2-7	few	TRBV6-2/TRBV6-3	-	CASSYDPRAGKQYF	TGTGCCAGCAGTTATGACCCGAGGGCGGGGAAGCAGTACTTC
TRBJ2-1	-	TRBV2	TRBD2	CASSPTGTSGYNEQFF	TGTGCCAGCAGTCCCACCGGGACTAGCGGATACAATGAGCAGTTCTTC
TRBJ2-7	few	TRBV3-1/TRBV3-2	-	CASSQETAYEQYF	TGTGCCAGCAGCCAAGAGACAGCCTACGAGCAGTACTTC
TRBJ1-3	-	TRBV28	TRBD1	CASSHGQGYSSGNTIYF	TGTGCCAGCAGTCACGGACAGGGCTATTCTTCTGGAAACACCATATATTTT
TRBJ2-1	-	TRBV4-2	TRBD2	CASSQVPRLAGDEQFF	TGTGCCAGCAGCCAAGTTCCCCGACTAGCCGGGGATGAGCAGTTCTTC
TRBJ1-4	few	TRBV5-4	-	CASSRGGERNEKLFF	TGTGCCAGCAGCCGGGGGGGGGAGCGTAATGAAAAACTGTTTTTT
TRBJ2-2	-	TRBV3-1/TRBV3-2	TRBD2	CASSRVAGAAGELFF	TGTGCCAGCAGCCGAGTAGCGGGTGCGGCCGGGGAGCTGTTTTTT
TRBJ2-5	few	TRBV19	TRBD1	CASSIYGTGGETQYF	TGTGCCAGTAGTATATATGGGACAGGGGGAGAGACCCAGTACTTC
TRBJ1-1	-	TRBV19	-	CASSIDQGSPAFF	TGTGCCAGTAGTATAGATCAGGGGAGTCCGGCTTTCTTT
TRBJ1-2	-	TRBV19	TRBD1	CATWGTGWPNYGYTF	TGTGCCACCTGGGGGACAGGTTGGCCCAACTATGGCTACACCTTC
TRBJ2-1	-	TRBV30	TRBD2	CAWNGGLGLADDEQFF	TGTGCCTGGAATGGGGGACTAGGGCTAGCGGACGATGAGCAGTTCTTC
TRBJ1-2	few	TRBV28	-	CASSPGISYGYTF	TGTGCCAGCAGTCCAGGGATTTCCTATGGCTACACCTTC
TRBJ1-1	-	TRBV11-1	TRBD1	CASTPQPGQGWTEAFF	TGTGCCAGCACCCCCCAACCGGGACAGGGCTGGACTGAAGCTTTCTTT
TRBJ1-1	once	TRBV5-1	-	CASSSGQNTEAFF	TGCGCCAGCAGCTCCGGACAGAACACTGAAGCTTTCTTT
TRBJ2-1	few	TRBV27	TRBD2	CASSPRGSGRSSAYNEQFF	TGTGCCAGCAGTCCCCGGGGTAGCGGGAGGAGCTCAGCCTACAATGAGCAGTTCTTC
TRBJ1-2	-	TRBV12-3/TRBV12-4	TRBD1	CASSLSGGGYTF	TGTGCCAGCAGTTTATCAGGGGGTGGCTACACCTTC
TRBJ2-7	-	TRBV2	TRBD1	CASRRSFAIAGQGAHEQYF	TGTGCCAGCAGACGTTCCTTCGCCATTGCGGGACAGGGGGCCCACGAGCAGTACTTC
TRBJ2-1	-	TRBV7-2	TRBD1	CASSLAQGVGQFF	TGTGCCAGCAGCTTAGCGCAGGGGGTTGGGCAGTTCTTC
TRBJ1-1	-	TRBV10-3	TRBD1	CAISEPTGGTEAFF	TGTGCCATCAGTGAGCCGACAGGGGGCACTGAAGCTTTCTTT
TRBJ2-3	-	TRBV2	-	CASSEQGPDTQYF	TGTGCCAGCAGTGAACAGGGTCCCGATACGCAGTATTTT
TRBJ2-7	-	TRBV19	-	CARADEQYF	TGTGCCCGCGCCGACGAGCAGTACTTC
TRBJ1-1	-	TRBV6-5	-	CASGEMRRRNTEAFF	TGTGCCAGCGGCGAGATGCGGCGGCGGAACACTGAAGCTTTCTTT
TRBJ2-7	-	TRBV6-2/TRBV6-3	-	CASSSPGHGVSEQYF	TGTGCCAGCAGTTCGCCGGGACACGGGGTCTCCGAGCAGTACTTC
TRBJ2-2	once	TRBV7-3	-	CASSEQGYRGELFF	TGTGCCAGCAGCGAACAGGGATATCGCGGGGAGCTGTTTTTT
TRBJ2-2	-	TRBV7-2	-	CASSSVSLGPGELFF	TGTGCCAGCAGCTCCGTCTCACTAGGTCCCGGGGAGCTGTTTTTT
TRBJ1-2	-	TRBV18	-	CASSPSGGSYGYTF	TGTGCCAGCTCACCCTCGGGGGGAAGCTATGGCTACACCTTC
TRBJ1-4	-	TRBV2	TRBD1	CASTGTANEKLFF	TGTGCCAGCACGGGGACAGCCAATGAAAAACTGTTTTTT
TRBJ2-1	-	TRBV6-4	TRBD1	CASTRNRGGEQFF	TGTGCCAGCACCAGAAACAGGGGCGGTGAGCAGTTCTTC
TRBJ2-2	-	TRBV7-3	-	CASSPRTVRTGELFF	TGTGCCAGCAGCCCCCGGACAGTCAGGACCGGGGAGCTGTTTTTT